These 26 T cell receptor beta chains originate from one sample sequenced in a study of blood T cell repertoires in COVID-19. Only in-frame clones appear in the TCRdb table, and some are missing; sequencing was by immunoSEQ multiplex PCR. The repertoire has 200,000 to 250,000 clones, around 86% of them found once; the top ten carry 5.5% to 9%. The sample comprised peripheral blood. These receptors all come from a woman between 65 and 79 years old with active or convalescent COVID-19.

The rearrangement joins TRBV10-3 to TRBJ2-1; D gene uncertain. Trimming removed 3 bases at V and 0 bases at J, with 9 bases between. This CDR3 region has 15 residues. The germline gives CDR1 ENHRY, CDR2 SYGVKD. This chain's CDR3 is CAISDGGSSYNEQFF. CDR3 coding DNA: TGTGCCATCAGTGACGGCGGAAGCTCCTACAATGAGCAGTTCTTC.

As DNA, the CDR3 is TGTGCCAGCAGCCAGGACAGGGGAAGGGGGGGGGAGCAGTACTTC. Amino acids: CASSQDRGRGGEQYF. The chain links TRBV7-9 to TRBJ2-7; TRBD1 matches at 9 bases. The CDR3 consists of 15 residues. Germline CDR1 SEHNR, CDR2 FQNEAQ (reference sequence). Trimming at V came to 5 bases and at J to 7 bases, leaving 12 bases not matched to a gene. Full variable domain (missing parts from reference TRBV7-9 and TRBJ2-7): DTGVSQNPRHKITKRGQNVTFRCDPISEHNRLYWYRQTLGQGPEFLTYFQNEAQLEKSRLLSDRFSAERPKGSFSTLEIQRTEQGDSAMYLCASSQDRGRGGEQYFGPGTRLTVT.

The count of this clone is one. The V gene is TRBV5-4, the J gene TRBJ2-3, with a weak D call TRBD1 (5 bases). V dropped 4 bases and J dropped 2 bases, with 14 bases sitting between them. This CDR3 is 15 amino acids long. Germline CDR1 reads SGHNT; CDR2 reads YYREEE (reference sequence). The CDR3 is CASSPPRQFTDTQYF. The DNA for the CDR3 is TGTGCCAGCAGCCCCCCCCGACAGTTCACAGATACGCAGTATTTT.

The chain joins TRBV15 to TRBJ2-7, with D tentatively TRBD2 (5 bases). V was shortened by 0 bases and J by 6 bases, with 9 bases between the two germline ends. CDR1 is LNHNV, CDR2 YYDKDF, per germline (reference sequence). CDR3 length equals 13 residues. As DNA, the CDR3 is TGTGCCACCAGCAGAGATTCTAGCTTCGAGCAGTACTTC. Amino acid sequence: CATSRDSSFEQYF.

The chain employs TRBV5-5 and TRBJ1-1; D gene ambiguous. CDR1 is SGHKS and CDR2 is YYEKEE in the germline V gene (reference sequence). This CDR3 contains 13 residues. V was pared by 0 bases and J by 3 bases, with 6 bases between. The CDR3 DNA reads TGTGCCAGCAGCTTGGGGGGAGACACTGAAGCTTTCTTT. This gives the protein CASSLGGDTEAFF. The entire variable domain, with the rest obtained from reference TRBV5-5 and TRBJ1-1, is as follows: DAGVTQSPTHLIKTRGQQVTLRCSPISGHKSVSWYQQVLGQGPQFIFQYYEKEERGRGNFPDRFSARQFPNYSSELNVNALLLGDSALYLCASSLGGDTEAFFGQGTRLTVV.

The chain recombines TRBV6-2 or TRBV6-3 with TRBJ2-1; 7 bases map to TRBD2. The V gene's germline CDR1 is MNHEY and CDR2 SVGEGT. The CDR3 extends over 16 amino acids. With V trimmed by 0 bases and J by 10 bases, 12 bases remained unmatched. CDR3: CASSYSMRAGVEEQFF. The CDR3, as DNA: TGTGCCAGCAGTTACTCGATGAGGGCGGGGGTGGAGGAGCAGTTCTTC.

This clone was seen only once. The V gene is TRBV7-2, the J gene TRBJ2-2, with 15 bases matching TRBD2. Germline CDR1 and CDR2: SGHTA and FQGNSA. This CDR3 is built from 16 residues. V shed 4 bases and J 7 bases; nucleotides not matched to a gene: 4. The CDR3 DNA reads TGTGCCAGCAGCTCGCCGGGACTAGCGGGGGGCGGGGAGCTGTTTTTT. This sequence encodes CASSSPGLAGGGELFF.

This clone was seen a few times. The CDR3 DNA follows: TGTGCAAGTCGCTTAGCGCTCGCGGGGGGTAGCACAGATACGCAGTATTTT. Its translation: CASRLALAGGSTDTQYF. The V and J genes are TRBV12-2 and TRBJ2-3; the D call of TRBD2 is as the table states it, not checked on the DNA. TRBV12-2 represents a pseudogene. CDR3 length: 17 amino acids.

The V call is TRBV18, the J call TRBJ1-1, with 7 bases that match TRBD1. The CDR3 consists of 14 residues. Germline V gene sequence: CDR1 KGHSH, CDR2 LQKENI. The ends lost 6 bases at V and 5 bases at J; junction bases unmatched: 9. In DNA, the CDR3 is TGTGCCAGCTCGCAAGGGACAGCTCAGACTGAAGCTTTCTTT. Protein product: CASSQGTAQTEAFF.

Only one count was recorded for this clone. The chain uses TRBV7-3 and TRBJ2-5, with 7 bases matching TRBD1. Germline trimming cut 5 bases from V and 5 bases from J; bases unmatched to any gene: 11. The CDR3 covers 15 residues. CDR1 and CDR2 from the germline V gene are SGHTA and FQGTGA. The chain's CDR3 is CASSLSFGQAETQYF. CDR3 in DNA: TGTGCCAGCAGCCTATCATTCGGACAGGCGGAGACCCAGTACTTC. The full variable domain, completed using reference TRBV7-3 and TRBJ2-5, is GAGVSQTPSNKVTEKGKYVELRCDPISGHTALYWYRQSLGQGPEFLIYFQGTGAADDSGLPNDRFFAVRPEGSVSTLKIQRTERGDSAVYLCASSLSFGQAETQYFGPGTRLLVL.

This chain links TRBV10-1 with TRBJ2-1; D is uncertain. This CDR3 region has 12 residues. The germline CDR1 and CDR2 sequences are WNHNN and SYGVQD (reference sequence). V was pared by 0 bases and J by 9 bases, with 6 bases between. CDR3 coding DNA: TGCGCCAGCAGTGAGTCGAGTGGTGAGCAGTTCTTC. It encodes CASSESSGEQFF.

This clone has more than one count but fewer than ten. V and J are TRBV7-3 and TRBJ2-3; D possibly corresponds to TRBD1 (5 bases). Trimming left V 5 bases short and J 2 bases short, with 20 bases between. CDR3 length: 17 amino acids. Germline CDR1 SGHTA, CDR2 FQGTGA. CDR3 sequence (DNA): TGTGCCAGCAGCCCTGGTAGGACACTCGAGTACACAGATACGCAGTATTTT. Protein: CASSPGRTLEYTDTQYF.

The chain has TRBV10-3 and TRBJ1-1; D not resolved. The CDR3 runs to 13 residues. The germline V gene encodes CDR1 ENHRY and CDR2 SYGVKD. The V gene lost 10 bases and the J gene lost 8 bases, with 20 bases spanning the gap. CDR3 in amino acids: CATRGGGYHEAFF. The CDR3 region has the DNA TGTGCCACCCGTGGAGGAGGGTATCACGAAGCTTTCTTT.

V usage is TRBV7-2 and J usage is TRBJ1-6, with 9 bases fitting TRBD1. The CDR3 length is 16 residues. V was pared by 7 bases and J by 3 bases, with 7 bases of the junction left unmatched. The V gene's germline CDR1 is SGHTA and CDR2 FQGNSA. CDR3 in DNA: TGTGCCAGCAAGCGGGACAGGGAAGGCTATAATTCACCCCTCCACTTT. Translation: CASKRDREGYNSPLHF.

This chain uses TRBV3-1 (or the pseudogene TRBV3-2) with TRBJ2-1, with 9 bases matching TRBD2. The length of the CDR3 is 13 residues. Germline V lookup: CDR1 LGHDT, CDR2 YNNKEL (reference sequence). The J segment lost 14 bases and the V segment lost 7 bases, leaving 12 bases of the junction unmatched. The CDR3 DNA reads TGTGCCAGCACAAATAGCGGGGGCCCCCCAAAGTTCTTC. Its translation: CASTNSGGPPKFF.

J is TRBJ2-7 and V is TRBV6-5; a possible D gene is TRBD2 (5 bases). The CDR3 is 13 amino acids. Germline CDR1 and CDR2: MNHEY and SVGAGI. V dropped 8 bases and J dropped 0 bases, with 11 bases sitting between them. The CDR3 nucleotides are TGTGCCAGCTCGGAAGGGAGCTCCTACGAGCAGTACTTC. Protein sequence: CASSEGSSYEQYF.

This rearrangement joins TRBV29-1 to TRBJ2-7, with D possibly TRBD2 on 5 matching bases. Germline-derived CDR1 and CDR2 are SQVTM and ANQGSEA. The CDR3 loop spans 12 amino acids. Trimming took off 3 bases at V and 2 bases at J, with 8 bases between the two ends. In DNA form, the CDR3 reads TGCAGCGTTGAGGGGAGCACCTACGAGCAGTACTTC. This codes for CSVEGSTYEQYF.

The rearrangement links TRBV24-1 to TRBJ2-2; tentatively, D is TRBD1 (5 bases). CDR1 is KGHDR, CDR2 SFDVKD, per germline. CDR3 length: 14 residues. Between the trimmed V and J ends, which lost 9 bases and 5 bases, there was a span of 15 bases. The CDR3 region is CATDGHRGTGELFF. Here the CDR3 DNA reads TGTGCCACCGATGGGCATAGGGGTACCGGGGAGCTGTTTTTT.

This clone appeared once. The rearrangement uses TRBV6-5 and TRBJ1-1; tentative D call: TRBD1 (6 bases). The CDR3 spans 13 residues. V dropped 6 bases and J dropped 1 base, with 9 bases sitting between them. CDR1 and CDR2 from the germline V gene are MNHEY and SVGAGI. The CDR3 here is CASSGTKNTEAFF. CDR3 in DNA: TGTGCCAGCAGCGGGACAAAGAACACTGAAGCTTTCTTT.

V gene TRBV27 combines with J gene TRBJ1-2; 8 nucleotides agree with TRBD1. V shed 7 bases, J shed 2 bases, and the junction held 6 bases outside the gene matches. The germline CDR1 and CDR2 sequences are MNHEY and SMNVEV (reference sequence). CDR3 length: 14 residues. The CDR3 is CASTPGTGNYGYTF. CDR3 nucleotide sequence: TGTGCCAGCACGCCCGGGACAGGAAACTATGGCTACACCTTC.

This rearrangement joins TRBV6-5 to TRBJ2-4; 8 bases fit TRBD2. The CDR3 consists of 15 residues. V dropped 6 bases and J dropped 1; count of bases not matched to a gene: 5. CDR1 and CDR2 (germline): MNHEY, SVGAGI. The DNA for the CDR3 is TGTGCCAGCAGGATTAGCGGGGCCGCCAAAAACATTCAGTACTTC. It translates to CASRISGAAKNIQYF.

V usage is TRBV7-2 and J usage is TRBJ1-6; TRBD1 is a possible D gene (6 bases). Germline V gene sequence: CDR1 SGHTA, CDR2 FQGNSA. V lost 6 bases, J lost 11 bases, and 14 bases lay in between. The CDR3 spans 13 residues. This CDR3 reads CASRTGGSPPLHF. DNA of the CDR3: TGTGCCAGCAGGACGGGGGGCTCGCCACCCCTCCACTTT.

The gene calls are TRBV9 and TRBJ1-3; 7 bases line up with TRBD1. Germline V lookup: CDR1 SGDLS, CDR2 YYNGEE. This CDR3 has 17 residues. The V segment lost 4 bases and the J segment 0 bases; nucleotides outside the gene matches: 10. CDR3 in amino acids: CASSPRGQPLSGNTIYF. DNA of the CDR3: TGTGCCAGCAGCCCACGGGGACAGCCCCTCTCTGGAAACACCATATATTTT. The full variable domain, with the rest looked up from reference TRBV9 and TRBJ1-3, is DSGVTQTPKHLITATGQRVTLRCSPRSGDLSVYWYQQSLDQGLQFLIQYYNGEERAKGNILERFSAQQFPDLHSELNLSSLELGDSALYFCASSPRGQPLSGNTIYFGEGSWLTVV.

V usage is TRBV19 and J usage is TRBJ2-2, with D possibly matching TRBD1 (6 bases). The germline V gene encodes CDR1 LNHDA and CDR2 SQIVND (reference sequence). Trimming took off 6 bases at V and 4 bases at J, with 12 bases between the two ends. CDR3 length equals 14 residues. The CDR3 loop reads CASRPGQSTGELFF. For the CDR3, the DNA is TGTGCCAGTAGACCCGGACAGAGCACCGGGGAGCTGTTTTTT.

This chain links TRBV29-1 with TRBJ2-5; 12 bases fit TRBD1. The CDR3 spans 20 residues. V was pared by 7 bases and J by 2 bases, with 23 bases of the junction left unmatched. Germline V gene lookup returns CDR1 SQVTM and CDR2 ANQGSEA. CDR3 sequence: CSASPGTGGPLRNLQETQYF. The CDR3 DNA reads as TGCAGCGCCTCACCCGGGACAGGGGGCCCCCTTAGGAACCTTCAAGAGACCCAGTACTTC. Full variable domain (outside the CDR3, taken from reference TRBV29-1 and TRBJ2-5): SAVISQKPSRDICQRGTSLTIQCQVDSQVTMMFWYRQQPGQSLTLIATANQGSEATYESGFVIDKFPISRPNLTFSTLTVSNMSPEDSSIYLCSASPGTGGPLRNLQETQYFGPGTRLLVL.

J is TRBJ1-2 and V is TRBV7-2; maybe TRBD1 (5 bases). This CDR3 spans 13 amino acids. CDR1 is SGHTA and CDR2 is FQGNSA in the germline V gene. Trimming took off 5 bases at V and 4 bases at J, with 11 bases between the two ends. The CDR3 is CASSPDRSYGYTF. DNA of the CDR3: TGTGCCAGCAGCCCTGACAGAAGCTATGGCTACACCTTC.